Below are 6 T cell receptor beta chains sequenced from a single sample in a study of blood T cell repertoires in COVID-19. Assay used: immunoSEQ multiplex PCR; TCRdb lists only in-frame clones, some missing. The table has over 250,000 clones, less than 90% seen once; the top ten hold roughly 13%. Input material: peripheral blood. These receptors were obtained from a human donor in a cohort sampled during active COVID-19.

As to this clone: This sample includes further DNA sequences coding for the same CDR3. The chain employs TRBV3-1 (or the pseudogene TRBV3-2) and TRBJ2-5; D gene unclear. V lost 1 base and J lost 3, with 3 bases in between. This CDR3 comprises 12 residues. Germline V gives CDR1 LGHDT, CDR2 YNNKEL (reference sequence). The CDR3 region is CASSQVKETQYF. Written as DNA, the CDR3 is TGTGCCAGCAGCCAAGTAAAAGAGACCCAGTACTTC.

The chain uses TRBV7-8 and TRBJ2-2, with 10 bases that match TRBD2. There are 16 residues in the CDR3. J gave up 7 bases and V 2 bases, and 7 bases lay outside the gene matches. From germline, CDR1 is SGHVS and CDR2 FQNEAQ. CDR3 coding DNA: TGTGCCAGCAGCTTAAGAAGGACTAGCGGTAACGGGGAGCTGTTTTTT. It codes for CASSLRRTSGNGELFF.

V is TRBV7-2 and J is TRBJ1-2; 8 bases match TRBD1. The V and J ends lost 5 bases and 2 bases, in that order; junction bases with no gene match: 1. The germline V gene has CDR1 SGHTA and CDR2 FQGNSA. CDR3 length equals 13 residues. The CDR3 DNA follows: TGTGCCAGCAGCAGACAGGGGAACTATGGCTACACCTTC. Protein sequence: CASSRQGNYGYTF. The complete variable domain, with remaining parts taken from reference TRBV7-2 and TRBJ1-2, reads GAGVSQSPSNKVTEKGKDVELRCDPISGHTALYWYRQSLGQGLEFLIYFQGNSAPDKSGLPSDRFSAERTGGSVSTLTIQRTQQEDSAVYLCASSRQGNYGYTFGSGTRLTVV.

This chain's CDR3 is CATSNSDRGTYGYTF. CDR3 nucleotides: TGTGCCACCAGCAACTCCGACAGGGGAACCTATGGCTACACCTTC. V is TRBV15 and J is TRBJ1-2; TRBD1 agrees at 8 bases. Germline values: CDR1 LNHNV, CDR2 YYDKDF (reference sequence). J lost 4 bases, V lost 4 bases, and 8 bases had no gene match. The CDR3 is 15 residues long. Full variable domain (missing parts from reference TRBV15 and TRBJ1-2): DAMVIQNPRYQVTQFGKPVTLSCSQTLNHNVMYWYQQKSSQAPKLLFHYYDKDFNNEADTPDNFQSRRPNTSFCFLDIRSPGLGDTAMYLCATSNSDRGTYGYTFGSGTRLTVV.

The chain employs TRBV27 and TRBJ1-2; TRBD1 might be the D (6 bases). V was pared by 7 bases and J by 6 bases, with 15 bases between. Germline loops: CDR1 MNHEY, CDR2 SMNVEV (reference sequence). This CDR3 is built from 13 residues. CDR3 region: CASMTLGTNGYTF. The CDR3 DNA follows: TGTGCCAGCATGACATTGGGGACAAATGGCTACACCTTC.

The chain couples TRBV3-1 (or the pseudogene TRBV3-2) to TRBJ2-1; 7 bases agree with TRBD2. V lost 2 bases to trimming and J lost 5 bases; unmatched junction nucleotides: 6. Germline CDR1 and CDR2: LGHDT and YNNKEL (reference sequence). This CDR3 contains 15 residues. The CDR3 is CASSQRLAANNEQFF. As DNA, the CDR3 is TGTGCCAGCAGCCAAAGGCTAGCGGCCAACAATGAGCAGTTCTTC.